The source of this T cell receptor beta chain is a study of CD8 T cells in ankylosing spondylitis. Study results and limitations: About 8 highly homologous variants made up a TCR beta motif, and this motif appeared characteristic of ankylosing spondylitis blood. Earlier reports found some motif variants in synovial fluid and blood in reactive arthritis.

The CDR3 has 15 residues. Trimming cost V 2 bases and J 1 base; bases outside gene matches: 6. In germline, CDR1 is DFQATT, CDR2 SNEGSKA (reference sequence). Scientists made TCR beta libraries using quantitative 5'-RACE with molecular barcodes. TCRdb reprocessed the 5' RACE reads via MiXCR and lists one record per CDR3 protein. The sample includes roughly 190,000 distinct CDR3 sequences, roughly 13% of them seen just once. Regarding this clonotype: Antigen unknown.

This TCR derives from a male donor with ankylosing spondylitis or in good health (not recorded which). The rearrangement uses TRBV20-1 and TRBJ1-1; the match to TRBD1 covers 8 bases. Sequencing input: blood, either unsorted or a sorted T cell fraction (not recorded which). The CDR3: CSARMTGDSNTEAFF. The CDR3 DNA reads TGCAGTGCTAGAATGACAGGGGATTCGAACACTGAAGCTTTCTTT.